The 25 T cell receptor beta chains reported below all come from one sample, sequenced in a study of T cell changes during pregnancy in multiple sclerosis (dated by TCRdb to between 2019 and 2020). The receptor library was made with the immunoSEQ multiplex PCR assay. TCRdb re-hosts the immuneACCESS table, in-frame sequences only. Its copies lack some clones; in the studies checked, an unresolved V gene accounts for under half of them, and the cause for the rest is not known. The sample has roughly 89,000 clones on record, 90% to 95% of them singletons. In total, the top ten clones hold 3.5% to 4.5% of the sample. Source: peripheral blood, taken in the first trimester of pregnancy. Receptor source: a female donor with multiple sclerosis, enrolled in a pregnancy study.

The table lists this clone with a count of one. The J gene is TRBJ2-7, the V gene TRBV4-2; D possibly corresponds to TRBD1 (6 bases). The germline V gene has CDR1 LGHNA and CDR2 YNFKEQ. V was clipped by 5 bases and J by 4 bases, with 12 bases between them. The CDR3 is 13 residues long. CDR3 sequence (DNA): TGTGCCAGCAGCTTGCCAGGGGAGTACGAGCAGTACTTC. This encodes CASSLPGEYEQYF.

V usage is TRBV2 and J usage is TRBJ1-1, with a possible D match to TRBD1 (6 bases). Between the trimmed V and J ends, which lost 8 bases and 3 bases, there was a span of 19 bases. The CDR3 loop spans 15 amino acids. From germline, CDR1 is SNHLY and CDR2 FYNNEI. The CDR3, as DNA: TGTGCCAGCGGACCCCCAAGGGACATCTACACTGAAGCTTTCTTT. Translated: CASGPPRDIYTEAFF. Drawing the rest from reference TRBV2 and TRBJ1-1, the complete variable domain is EPEVTQTPSHQVTQMGQEVILRCVPISNHLYFYWYRQILGQKVEFLVSFYNNEISEKSEIFDDQFSVERPDGSNFTLKIRSTKLEDSAMYFCASGPPRDIYTEAFFGQGTRLTVV.

The J gene is TRBJ2-7, the V gene TRBV27; 11 nucleotides agree with TRBD1. V was clipped by 6 bases and J by 4 bases; unmatched bases: 11. Germline V gene lookup returns CDR1 MNHEY and CDR2 SMNVEV (reference sequence). The CDR3 is made up of 16 amino acids. In nucleotides, the CDR3 is TGTGCCAGCAGCCTCGTTTGGGACAGGGGGGGATACGAGCAGTACTTC. Translated: CASSLVWDRGGYEQYF.

The rearrangement links TRBV9 to TRBJ2-7, with 9 positions matching TRBD1. The CDR3 extends over 14 amino acids. The germline V gene encodes CDR1 SGDLS and CDR2 YYNGEE. V lost 0 bases to trimming and J lost 7 bases; unmatched junction nucleotides: 5. DNA of the CDR3: TGTGCCAGCAGCGTAGGGACAGGGGCATGGGAGCAGTACTTC. Protein: CASSVGTGAWEQYF. Drawing the rest from reference TRBV9 and TRBJ2-7, the complete variable domain is DSGVTQTPKHLITATGQRVTLRCSPRSGDLSVYWYQQSLDQGLQFLIQYYNGEERAKGNILERFSAQQFPDLHSELNLSSLELGDSALYFCASSVGTGAWEQYFGPGTRLTVT.

The V gene is TRBV5-4, the J gene TRBJ1-1, with D maybe TRBD1 (6 bases). This CDR3 has 15 amino acids. The V end lost 5 bases, the J end lost 1 base, and 15 bases lay between the germline ends. The germline CDR1 and CDR2 sequences are SGHNT and YYREEE (reference sequence). This CDR3 is CASREQTGSNTEAFF. CDR3 DNA sequence: TGTGCCAGCAGGGAACAGACAGGTTCGAACACTGAAGCTTTCTTT.

The J gene is TRBJ2-6, the V gene TRBV5-1, with a possible D match to TRBD2 (5 bases). The V and J ends lost 1 base and 4 bases respectively, with 9 bases between them. This CDR3 comprises 15 residues. Germline V gene lookup returns CDR1 SGHRS and CDR2 YFSETQ. Written as DNA, the CDR3 is TGCGCCAGCAGCTTGACTAGTGTCGGGGCCAACGTCCTGACTTTC. Amino acid sequence: CASSLTSVGANVLTF.

The rearrangement links TRBV29-1 to TRBJ1-2; 8 positions agree with TRBD1. The CDR3 runs to 13 residues. V shed 7 bases, J shed 1 base, and the junction held 5 bases outside the gene matches. The germline CDR1 and CDR2 sequences are SQVTM and ANQGSEA. CDR3 sequence reads: CSGLTGDNYGYTF. For the CDR3, the DNA is TGCAGCGGATTGACAGGGGATAACTATGGCTACACCTTC.

The chain joins TRBV27 to TRBJ1-2, with 8 bases identical to TRBD1. This CDR3 is built from 15 residues. Unmatched junction bases numbered 10, after V lost 5 bases and J lost 5 bases. Germline lookup yields CDR1 MNHEY and CDR2 SMNVEV (reference sequence). CDR3 nucleotides: TGTGCCAGCAGTACCCGGACAGGGCTTATATATGGCTACACCTTC. Translation gives CASSTRTGLIYGYTF.

The V and J genes are TRBV19 and TRBJ1-2, with D perhaps TRBD1 (5 bases). V dropped 5 bases and J dropped 7 bases, with 17 bases sitting between them. The CDR3 is 14 amino acids. Germline V CDR1 and CDR2: LNHDA, SQIVND (reference sequence). CDR3 in amino acids: CASSAGWGLAGYTF. The CDR3 DNA reads as TGTGCCAGTAGTGCGGGATGGGGGTTAGCTGGCTACACCTTC. Full variable domain (rest looked up from reference TRBV19 and TRBJ1-2): DGGITQSPKYLFRKEGQNVTLSCEQNLNHDAMYWYRQDPGQGLRLIYYSQIVNDFQKGDIAEGYSVSREKKESFPLTVTSAQKNPTAFYLCASSAGWGLAGYTFGSGTRLTVV.

The V call is TRBV4-1, the J call TRBJ2-7; 11 bases are shared with TRBD2. CDR1 is MGHRA, CDR2 YSYEKL, per germline. The CDR3 sequence is 17 residues long. Losses at the gene ends were 4 bases for V and 1 base for J; bases not matched to a gene: 9. The CDR3 region has the DNA TGCGCCAGCAGCCCCCGACTGGCTAGCGGGGGGTCCTACGAGCAGTACTTC. This gives the protein CASSPRLASGGSYEQYF.

This chain links TRBV29-1 with TRBJ2-5, with D perhaps matching TRBD2 (6 bases). V gave up 2 bases and J gave up 2 bases, with 18 bases separating them. The CDR3 runs to 16 residues. The germline V gene encodes CDR1 SQVTM and CDR2 ANQGSEA. CDR3 coding DNA: TGCAGCGTTGAATTCCTAAGGAGGGGCGATCAAGAGACCCAGTACTTC. This encodes CSVEFLRRGDQETQYF.

This clone came up once. The chain uses TRBV7-6 and TRBJ1-4; D ambiguous. The V end lost 5 bases, the J end lost 0 bases, and 7 bases lay between the germline ends. The CDR3 spans 14 residues. Looked up from germline, CDR1 is SGHVS and CDR2 is FNYEAQ. This CDR3 reads CASSALATNEKLFF. Here the CDR3 DNA reads TGTGCCAGCAGCGCACTTGCAACTAATGAAAAACTGTTTTTT.

The V gene is TRBV27, the J gene TRBJ2-5; 8 nucleotides agree with TRBD1. This CDR3 contains 14 residues. Losses at the gene ends were 10 bases for V and 5 bases for J; bases not matched to a gene: 12. CDR1 is MNHEY and CDR2 is SMNVEV in the germline V gene (reference sequence). CDR3 sequence (DNA): TGTGCCACCCAACGCTACAGGGGGAGGGAGACCCAGTACTTC. Translated: CATQRYRGRETQYF.

This clone was detected only a few times. This chain connects TRBV6-1 to TRBJ1-5; 11 positions agree with TRBD1. CDR1 and CDR2 (germline): MNHNS, SASEGT. The CDR3 is 15 residues long. The ends lost 5 bases at V and 3 bases at J; junction bases unmatched: 3. CDR3 sequence: CASSWTGGYNQPQHF. As DNA, the CDR3 is TGTGCCAGCAGTTGGACAGGGGGCTACAATCAGCCCCAGCATTTT.

The CDR3 here is CAISTEEAFF. The CDR3 nucleotides read TGTGCCATCAGCACAGAAGAAGCTTTCTTT. V usage is TRBV10-3 and J usage is TRBJ1-1; no clear D. The ends were cut back, 6 bases at V and 8 bases at J, with 7 bases in the middle. The CDR3 sequence is 10 residues long. CDR1 ENHRY and CDR2 SYGVKD come from the germline V gene.

The chain employs TRBV27 and TRBJ1-4; 9 bases are shared with TRBD1. V was pared by 8 bases and J by 4 bases, with 8 bases of the junction left unmatched. This CDR3 contains 15 residues. CDR1 MNHEY and CDR2 SMNVEV come from the germline V gene (reference sequence). The chain's CDR3 is CASRSLGQGNEKLFF. Written as DNA, the CDR3 is TGTGCCAGCCGTAGCTTGGGACAGGGTAATGAAAAACTGTTTTTT.

This clone appeared a single time. The chain links TRBV11-3 to TRBJ2-2; D may be TRBD1 (5 bases). The CDR3 sequence is 14 residues long. Looked up from germline, CDR1 is SGHNT and CDR2 is YENEEA. Trimming removed 1 base from V and 6 bases from J, with 9 bases in between. CDR3 DNA sequence: TGTGCCAGCAGCTTAGTTGGGGCTCCCGGGGAGCTGTTTTTT. Encoded protein: CASSLVGAPGELFF.

The chain couples TRBV5-4 to TRBJ2-3; 7 bases map to TRBD2. Germline CDR1 reads SGHNT; CDR2 reads YYREEE (reference sequence). With 4 bases clipped from V and 3 bases from J, the junction kept 5 bases outside the gene matches. The CDR3 covers 14 residues. In nucleotides, the CDR3 is TGTGCCAGCAGCCCGTGGGGGGGGACAGATACGCAGTATTTT. Amino acids: CASSPWGGTDTQYF.

This rearrangement joins TRBV11-1 to TRBJ2-2; D is possibly TRBD1 (6 bases). Germline loops: CDR1 SGHAT, CDR2 FQDESV (reference sequence). The CDR3 totals 14 residues. V dropped 5 bases and J dropped 1 base, with 8 bases sitting between them. CDR3 residues: CASSRDKNTGELFF. The CDR3 nucleotides are TGTGCCAGCAGCCGGGACAAGAACACCGGGGAGCTGTTTTTT.

This chain uses TRBV9 with TRBJ2-5; 8 nucleotides match TRBD1. This CDR3 spans 15 amino acids. Per the germline V gene, CDR1 is SGDLS and CDR2 is YYNGEE. The V gene end was trimmed by 3 bases and the J gene end by 4 bases; junction bases not matched to a gene: 8. CDR3 DNA: TGTGCCAGCAGCGAAAAACAGGGGGAGACAGAGACCCAGTACTTC. This sequence encodes CASSEKQGETETQYF.

The chain has TRBV11-2 and TRBJ2-7, with D possibly TRBD1 on 6 matching bases. The ends were cut back, 5 bases at V and 4 bases at J, with 12 bases in the middle. This CDR3 has 13 residues. CDR1 SGHAT and CDR2 FQNNGV come from the germline V gene. DNA for the CDR3: TGTGCCAGCAGCACCATACAGGGATACGAGCAGTACTTC. Translating gives CASSTIQGYEQYF.

The gene calls are TRBV9 and TRBJ1-2, with 7 bases fitting TRBD1. Germline loops: CDR1 SGDLS, CDR2 YYNGEE. The junction had 1 base not matched to a gene; V was cut back by 3 bases and J by 8 bases. CDR3 size: 11 residues. The CDR3 nucleotides read TGTGCCAGCAGCGCCAGGGGGGGCTACACCTTC. This sequence encodes CASSARGGYTF.

The chain couples TRBV4-1 to TRBJ2-1; the match to TRBD2 covers 11 bases. Germline V gene lookup returns CDR1 MGHRA and CDR2 YSYEKL. Germline trimming cut 1 base from V and 6 bases from J; bases unmatched to any gene: 11. The CDR3 runs 18 residues. The CDR3 DNA is TGCGCCAGCAGCCAAGCCTCGGGACTAGCGGTAATAGGCAATGAGCAGTTCTTC. Its translation is CASSQASGLAVIGNEQFF.

This clone was counted once. The V gene is TRBV9, the J gene TRBJ2-3, with a possible D match to TRBD2 (6 bases). The germline V gene encodes CDR1 SGDLS and CDR2 YYNGEE. With 0 bases removed from V and 8 bases from J, the gap between germline ends came to 19 bases. This CDR3 comprises 16 residues. The CDR3 nucleotides are TGTGCCAGCAGCGTAGAACCGGGGGTCGGAGGGGTTACGCAGTATTTT. It codes for CASSVEPGVGGVTQYF.

This sequence joins TRBV10-3 and TRBJ2-7, with a weak D call TRBD1 (5 bases). Germline V lookup: CDR1 ENHRY, CDR2 SYGVKD. This CDR3 spans 18 amino acids. The V gene lost 0 bases and the J gene lost 0 bases, with 18 bases spanning the gap. The CDR3 is CAISESPFFRTSSYEQYF. The CDR3 DNA reads as TGTGCCATCAGTGAGTCGCCCTTCTTTCGGACAAGCTCCTACGAGCAGTACTTC.